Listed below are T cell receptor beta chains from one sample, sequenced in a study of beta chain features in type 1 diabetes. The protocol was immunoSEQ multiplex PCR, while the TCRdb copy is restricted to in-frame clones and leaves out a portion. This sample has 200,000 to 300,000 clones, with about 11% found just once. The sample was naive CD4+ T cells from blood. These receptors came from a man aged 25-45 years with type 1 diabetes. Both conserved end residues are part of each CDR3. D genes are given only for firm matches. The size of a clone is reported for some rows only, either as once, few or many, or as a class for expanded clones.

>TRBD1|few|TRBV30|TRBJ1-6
CAWEGQGKSPLHF
TGTGCCTGGGAGGGACAGGGGAAATCACCCCTCCACTTT
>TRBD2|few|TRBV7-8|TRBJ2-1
CASSFTSATYNEQFF
TGTGCCAGCAGCTTCACTAGCGCTACCTACAATGAGCAGTTCTTC
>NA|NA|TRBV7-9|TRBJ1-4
CASSLGPRGAHEKLFF
TGTGCCAGCAGCTTGGGTCCGCGGGGGGCGCATGAAAAACTGTTTTTT
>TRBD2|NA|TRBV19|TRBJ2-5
CASQRGIAGRQETQYF
TGTGCCAGTCAGAGGGGAATAGCGGGGCGCCAAGAGACCCAGTACTTC
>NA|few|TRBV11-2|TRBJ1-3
CASSPGSGNTIYF
TGTGCCAGCAGCCCGGGCTCTGGAAACACCATATATTTT
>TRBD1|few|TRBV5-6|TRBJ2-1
CASSLFQGEIYNEQFF
TGTGCCAGCAGCTTGTTTCAGGGGGAGATCTACAATGAGCAGTTCTTC
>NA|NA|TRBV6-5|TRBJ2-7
CASSQGQLSEQYF
TGTGCCAGCAGCCAGGGGCAGCTCTCCGAGCAGTACTTC
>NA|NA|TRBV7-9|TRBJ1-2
CASSLSAGYGYTF
TGTGCCAGCAGCTTGAGTGCAGGCTATGGCTACACCTTC
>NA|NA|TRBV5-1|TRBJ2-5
CASRRSGEETQYF
TGCGCCAGCAGACGGTCCGGAGAGGAGACCCAGTACTTC
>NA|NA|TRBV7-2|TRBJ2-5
CASSTRAETQYF
TGTGCCAGCAGCACGCGGGCGGAGACCCAGTACTTC
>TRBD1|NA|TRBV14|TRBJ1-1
CASSHNRGLVNTEAFF
TGTGCCAGCAGCCATAACAGGGGGCTTGTGAACACTGAAGCTTTCTTT
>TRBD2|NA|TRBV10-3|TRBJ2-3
CAINRLAGETDTQYF
TGTGCCATCAATAGACTAGCGGGGGAAACAGATACGCAGTATTTT
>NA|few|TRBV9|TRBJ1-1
CASSVDVGRGVTEAFF
TGTGCCAGCAGCGTAGATGTGGGGCGGGGGGTTACTGAAGCTTTCTTT
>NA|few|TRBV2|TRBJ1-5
CASSQRQASNQPQHF
TGTGCCAGCAGCCAAAGACAAGCTAGCAATCAGCCCCAGCATTTT
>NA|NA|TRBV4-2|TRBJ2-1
CASSQNPTGSYNEQFF
TGTGCCAGCAGCCAAAACCCGACTGGCTCCTACAATGAGCAGTTCTTC
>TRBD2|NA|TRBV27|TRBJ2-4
CASSPRSGGDGAKNIQYF
TGTGCCAGCAGTCCCCGATCGGGGGGGGATGGGGCCAAAAACATTCAGTACTTC
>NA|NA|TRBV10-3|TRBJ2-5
CAIGQDQETQYF
TGTGCCATCGGGCAGGACCAAGAGACCCAGTACTTC
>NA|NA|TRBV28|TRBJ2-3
CASRRAITTDTQYF
TGTGCCAGCCGGAGGGCCATAACTACAGATACGCAGTATTTT
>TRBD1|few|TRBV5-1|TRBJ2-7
CASSWKGQGSEQYF
TGCGCCAGCAGCTGGAAGGGACAGGGTAGCGAGCAGTACTTC
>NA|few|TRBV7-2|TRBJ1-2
CASSLVSGEWNYTF
TGTGCCAGCAGCTTAGTCTCAGGGGAATGGAACTACACCTTC
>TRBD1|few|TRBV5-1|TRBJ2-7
CASRRTGTGGSEQYF
TGCGCCAGCAGACGAACCGGGACAGGGGGCTCCGAGCAGTACTTC
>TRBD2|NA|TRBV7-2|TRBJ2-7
CASSLVASGQDEQYF
TGTGCCAGCAGCTTAGTGGCTAGCGGCCAAGACGAGCAGTACTTC
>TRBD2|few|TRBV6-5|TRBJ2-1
CASSYSASGVYNEQFF
TGTGCCAGCAGTTACTCCGCTAGCGGGGTATACAATGAGCAGTTCTTC
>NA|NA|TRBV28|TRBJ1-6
CASSPRPDWDSPLHF
TGTGCCAGCAGTCCAAGACCAGACTGGGATTCACCCCTCCACTTT
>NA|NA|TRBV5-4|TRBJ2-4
CASSLAAGNIQYF
TGTGCCAGCAGCTTGGCGGCAGGAAACATTCAGTACTTC
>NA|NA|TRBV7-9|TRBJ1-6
CASSLVESPLHF
TGTGCCAGCAGCTTGGTAGAATCACCCCTCCACTTT
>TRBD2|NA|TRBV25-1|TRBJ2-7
CASSDPSGGTQYF
TGTGCCAGCAGTGATCCGAGCGGGGGTACGCAGTACTTC
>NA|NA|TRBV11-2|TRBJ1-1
CASSSEGVGTEAFF
TGTGCCAGCAGCTCTGAGGGGGTGGGCACTGAAGCTTTCTTT
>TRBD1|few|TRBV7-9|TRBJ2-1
CASSKYDRGRNEQFF
TGTGCCAGCAGCAAGTATGACAGGGGGCGGAATGAGCAGTTCTTC
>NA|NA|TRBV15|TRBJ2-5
CATSARQSATQYF
TGTGCCACCAGCGCCCGACAGAGCGCGACCCAGTACTTC
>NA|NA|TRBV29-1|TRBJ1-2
CSVEGGRGYGYTF
TGCAGCGTTGAAGGGGGGCGCGGGTATGGCTACACCTTC
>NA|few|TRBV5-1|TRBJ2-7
CASSSLGQGGNEQYF
TGCGCCAGCAGCTCCCTAGGCCAGGGAGGAAACGAGCAGTACTTC
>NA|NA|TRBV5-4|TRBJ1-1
CASSLFGSRGGKSTEAFF
TGTGCCAGCAGCTTGTTTGGATCGCGTGGGGGGAAGAGCACTGAAGCTTTCTTT
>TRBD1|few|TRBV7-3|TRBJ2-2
CASSGQGGVTGELFF
TGTGCCAGCAGCGGACAGGGAGGTGTCACCGGGGAGCTGTTTTTT
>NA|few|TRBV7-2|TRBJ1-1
CASSRPTGLAEAFF
TGTGCCAGCAGCCGACCAACAGGGCTGGCTGAAGCTTTCTTT
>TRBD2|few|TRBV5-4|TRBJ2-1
CASSLGGTSGLYNEQFF
TGTGCCAGCAGCTTGGGGGGGACTAGCGGTCTCTACAATGAGCAGTTCTTC
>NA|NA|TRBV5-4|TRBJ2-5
CASSLGGRQETQYF
TGTGCCAGCAGCTTGGGGGGGCGCCAGGAGACCCAGTACTTC
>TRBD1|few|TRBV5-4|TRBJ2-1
CASSTDRGRYNEQFF
TGTGCCAGCAGCACGGACAGGGGCAGATACAATGAGCAGTTCTTC
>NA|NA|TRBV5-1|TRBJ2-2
CASSVTGNTGELFF
TGCGCCAGCAGCGTAACAGGGAACACCGGGGAGCTGTTTTTT
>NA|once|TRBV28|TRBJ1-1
CASSQYQGIGTEAFF
TGTGCCAGCAGTCAGTACCAGGGTATCGGCACTGAAGCTTTCTTT
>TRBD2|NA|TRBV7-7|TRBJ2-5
CASSVGLALGETQYF
TGTGCTAGCAGCGTGGGACTAGCACTCGGGGAGACCCAGTACTTC
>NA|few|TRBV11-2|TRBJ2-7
CASISDPFRRPYEQYF
TGTGCCAGCATCAGCGACCCGTTTCGACGTCCCTACGAGCAGTACTTC
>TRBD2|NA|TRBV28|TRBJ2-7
CASSGGTASGDEQYF
TGTGCCAGCAGTGGGGGAACAGCAAGCGGGGACGAGCAGTACTTC
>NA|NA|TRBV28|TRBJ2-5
CASRGLFGAQYF
TGTGCCAGCAGGGGCCTTTTCGGGGCCCAGTACTTC
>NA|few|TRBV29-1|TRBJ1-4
CSVGERGAEKLFF
TGCAGCGTTGGGGAAAGGGGCGCGGAAAAACTGTTTTTT
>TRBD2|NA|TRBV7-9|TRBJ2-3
CASSSGLAGGRRDTQYF
TGTGCCAGCAGCTCGGGACTAGCGGGGGGGCGTAGAGATACGCAGTATTTT
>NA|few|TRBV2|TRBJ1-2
CASSGSVGGYTF
TGTGCCAGCAGTGGCTCTGTCGGTGGCTACACCTTC
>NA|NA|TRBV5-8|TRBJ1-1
CASSPWAGKNTEAFF
TGTGCCAGCAGCCCTTGGGCGGGGAAGAACACTGAAGCTTTCTTT
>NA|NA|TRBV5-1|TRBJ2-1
CASSMDRVPYNEQFF
TGCGCCAGCAGCATGGACCGAGTTCCCTACAATGAGCAGTTCTTC
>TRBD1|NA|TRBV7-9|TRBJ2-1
CASNRGRYNEQFF
TGTGCCAGCAACAGGGGAAGATACAATGAGCAGTTCTTC
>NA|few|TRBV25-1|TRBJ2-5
CASSGWAGRQTQYF
TGTGCCAGCAGTGGTTGGGCAGGGCGACAGACCCAGTACTTC
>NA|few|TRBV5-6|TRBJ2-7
CASSLAGSEQYF
TGTGCCAGCAGCTTGGCGGGTTCCGAGCAGTACTTC
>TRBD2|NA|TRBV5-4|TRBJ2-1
CASSLVLAGKDEQFF
TGTGCCAGCAGCTTGGTCCTAGCGGGTAAGGATGAGCAGTTCTTC
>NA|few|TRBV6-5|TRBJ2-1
CASSPNRDNYNEQFF
TGTGCCAGCAGCCCCAACCGGGACAACTACAATGAGCAGTTCTTC
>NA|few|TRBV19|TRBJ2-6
CASSISRGPPGANVLTF
TGTGCCAGTAGTATTAGCAGGGGCCCTCCTGGGGCCAACGTCCTGACTTTC
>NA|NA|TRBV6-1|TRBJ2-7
CASSWTFYEQYF
TGTGCCAGCAGTTGGACTTTCTACGAGCAGTACTTC
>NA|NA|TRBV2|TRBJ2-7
CASRRLGHEQYF
TGTGCCAGCAGGAGGCTTGGCCACGAGCAGTACTTC